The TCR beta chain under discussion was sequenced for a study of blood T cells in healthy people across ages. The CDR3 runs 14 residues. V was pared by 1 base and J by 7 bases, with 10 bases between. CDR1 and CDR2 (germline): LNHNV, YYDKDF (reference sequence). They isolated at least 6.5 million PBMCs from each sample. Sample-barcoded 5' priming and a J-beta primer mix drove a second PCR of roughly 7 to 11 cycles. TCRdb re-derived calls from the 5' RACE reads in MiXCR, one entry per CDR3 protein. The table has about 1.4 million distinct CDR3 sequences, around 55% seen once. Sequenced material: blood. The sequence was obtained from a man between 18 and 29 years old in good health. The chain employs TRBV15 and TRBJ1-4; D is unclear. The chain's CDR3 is CATSRGSGIEKLFF. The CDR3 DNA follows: TGTGCCACCAGCAGAGGGAGCGGGATTGAAAAACTGTTTTTT.